The 16 T cell receptor beta chains presented below share a single source sample, sequenced in a study of cytomegalovirus exposure and HLA in healthy donors (dated by TCRdb to 2017 to 2019). The library was obtained by the immunoSEQ multiplex PCR assay. For the multiplex PCR, a mixture combining 60 forward primers for TCR Vbeta segments and 13 reverse primers for TCR Jbeta segments was used. Here the immuneACCESS table is served through TCRdb, limited to in-frame sequences with V and J called. Missing clones are a known gap in these copies; in checked studies unresolved V genes cover under half, and the rest lacks a known reason. The sample table contains over 150,000 clones; only one count was recorded for about 81% of them. The ten largest clones represent about 2.7% of the sample. The sequencing input was PBMCs. The receptors here all came from a woman in her 50s in good health and CMV-seropositive.

This clone was seen a handful of times. The rearrangement links TRBV18 to TRBJ2-7; TRBD1 agrees at 7 bases. This CDR3 has 14 amino acids. V shed 3 bases, J shed 0 bases, and the junction held 2 bases outside the gene matches. Germline loops: CDR1 KGHSH, CDR2 LQKENI. For the CDR3, the DNA is TGTGCCAGCTCACCCGGGACAGACTCCTACGAGCAGTACTTC. Translated, it gives CASSPGTDSYEQYF.

The chain uses TRBV23-1 and TRBJ1-5, with D possibly TRBD1 on 6 matching bases. TRBV23-1 is an open reading frame whose function is uncertain. V lost 6 bases to trimming and J lost 2 bases, with 14 bases between them. The length of the CDR3 is 15 residues. The CDR3 DNA reads TGCGCCAGCAGAAACCGGGACAAAGGCAATCAGCCCCAGCATTTT. Protein: CASRNRDKGNQPQHF.

The sample holds a few counts of this clone. The genes are TRBV25-1 and TRBJ1-2, with D perhaps TRBD1 (6 bases). With 5 bases removed from V and 0 bases from J, the gap between germline ends came to 13 bases. The CDR3 is 15 residues long. Germline CDR1 is MGHDK and CDR2 is SYGVNS. The CDR3 sequence: CASSSGQPSNYGYTF. CDR3 coding DNA: TGTGCCAGCAGTTCCGGACAGCCCTCTAACTATGGCTACACCTTC.

This chain uses TRBV9 with TRBJ1-1, with 7 bases lining up with TRBD1. This CDR3 region has 12 residues. With V trimmed by 4 bases and J by 7 bases, 4 bases remained unmatched. Germline-derived CDR1 and CDR2 are SGDLS and YYNGEE. The CDR3 reads CASSPGGLEAFF. The CDR3 region has the DNA TGTGCCAGCAGCCCAGGGGGGCTTGAAGCTTTCTTT.

V is TRBV13 and J is TRBJ1-2; D ambiguous. Germline V gene data show CDR1 as PRHDT and CDR2 as FYEKMQ (reference sequence). The CDR3 has 11 residues. V dropped 10 bases and J dropped 12 bases, with 18 bases sitting between them. CDR3: CATKDDGEDTF. The CDR3 nucleotides read TGTGCCACTAAGGACGATGGGGAGGACACCTTC.

This chain links TRBV19 with TRBJ1-5; unclear D gene. V gave up 8 bases and J gave up 1 base, with 18 bases separating them. Germline assignment: CDR1 LNHDA and CDR2 SQIVND (reference sequence). The CDR3 extends over 16 amino acids. As DNA, the CDR3 is TGTGCCAGTGTCAACCCAGAAAACCCAAGCAATCAGCCCCAGCATTTT. Encoded protein: CASVNPENPSNQPQHF. Looking up the rest from reference TRBV19 and TRBJ1-5 gives the full variable domain: DGGITQSPKYLFRKEGQNVTLSCEQNLNHDAMYWYRQDPGQGLRLIYYSQIVNDFQKGDIAEGYSVSREKKESFPLTVTSAQKNPTAFYLCASVNPENPSNQPQHFGDGTRLSIL.

Notes on this clone: Different DNA sequences within this sample yield the same CDR3. The chain employs TRBV2 and TRBJ1-2; D uncertain. Trimming pared 6 bases from V and 2 bases from J, leaving 10 bases between. Germline V gene lookup returns CDR1 SNHLY and CDR2 FYNNEI. This CDR3 spans 13 amino acids. The CDR3 coding sequence is TGTGCCAGCAGCCGGGATTCCAACTATGGCTACACCTTC. This encodes CASSRDSNYGYTF.

This rearrangement joins TRBV7-8 to TRBJ2-5; unclear D gene. The DNA end favors TRBJ2-7, so the J call may be wrong. The germline CDR1 and CDR2 sequences are SGHVS and FQNEAQ. The CDR3 extends over 15 amino acids. The CDR3 reads CASSLYGQVDYEQYF. The CDR3 region has the DNA TGTGCCAGCAGCTTATATGGGCAGGTCGACTACGAGCAGTACTTC.

V usage is TRBV2 and J usage is TRBJ1-2, with D tentatively TRBD1 (5 bases). The CDR3 contains 13 residues. Germline CDR1 and CDR2: SNHLY and FYNNEI. Trimming left V 0 bases short and J 5 bases short, with 7 bases between. CDR3 amino acids: CASSEARGYGYTF. CDR3 nucleotides: TGTGCCAGCAGTGAAGCGCGGGGGTATGGCTACACCTTC.

The chain is built from TRBV5-1 and TRBJ2-7, with 10 bases matching TRBD2. The CDR3 is 16 residues long. Germline V gene data show CDR1 as SGHRS and CDR2 as YFSETQ. Losses at the gene ends were 5 bases for V and 3 bases for J; bases not matched to a gene: 11. The chain's CDR3 is CASRLSASGGNYEQYF. The CDR3 nucleotides read TGCGCCAGCAGATTATCGGCTAGCGGGGGAAACTACGAGCAGTACTTC.

This chain connects TRBV2 to TRBJ2-7; D possibly corresponds to TRBD1 (7 bases). Germline assignment: CDR1 SNHLY and CDR2 FYNNEI. The CDR3 is 15 residues long. Between the trimmed V and J ends, which lost 2 bases and 5 bases, there was a span of 16 bases. The CDR3 loop reads CASSEQAGGLDEQYF. The CDR3 coding sequence is TGTGCCAGCAGTGAACAAGCAGGGGGACTCGACGAGCAGTACTTC. Combining the CDR3 with reference TRBV2 and TRBJ2-7 gives the whole variable domain EPEVTQTPSHQVTQMGQEVILRCVPISNHLYFYWYRQILGQKVEFLVSFYNNEISEKSEIFDDQFSVERPDGSNFTLKIRSTKLEDSAMYFCASSEQAGGLDEQYFGPGTRLTVT.

V usage is TRBV5-6 and J usage is TRBJ2-2; 8 nucleotides agree with TRBD1. CDR1 is SGHDT and CDR2 is YYEEEE in the germline V gene. V trimming: 2 bases; J trimming: 4 bases; junction bases outside the gene matches: 7. This CDR3 is 16 amino acids long. CDR3: CASSFWDRKFTGELFF. DNA for the CDR3: TGTGCCAGCAGCTTTTGGGACAGGAAATTCACCGGGGAGCTGTTTTTT.

The chain is built from TRBV7-2 and TRBJ1-1; 8 positions agree with TRBD1. Germline loops: CDR1 SGHTA, CDR2 FQGNSA. CDR3 length: 15 amino acids. V dropped 1 base and J dropped 4; count of bases not matched to a gene: 5. The DNA for the CDR3 is TGTGCCAGCAGCTTAGGCAGCAGGGGGCTCACTGAAGCTTTCTTT. Its protein product is CASSLGSRGLTEAFF.

CDR3 sequence: CASSIGQGMGEQYF. For the CDR3, the DNA is TGTGCCAGTAGTATCGGGCAGGGGATGGGTGAGCAGTACTTC. V usage is TRBV19 and J usage is TRBJ2-7; D perhaps matches TRBD1 (6 bases). Trimming removed 3 bases from V and 7 bases from J, with 16 bases in between. The CDR3 extends over 14 amino acids. The germline V gene has CDR1 LNHDA and CDR2 SQIVND (reference sequence).

This rearrangement joins TRBV2 to TRBJ1-2; D possibly corresponds to TRBD1 (5 bases). The CDR3 has 16 residues. Germline V CDR1 and CDR2: SNHLY, FYNNEI. Trimming removed 4 bases at V and 6 bases at J, with 21 bases between. CDR3 nucleotide sequence: TGTGCCAGCAGTGGAGAAACAGGCGGCATAATACATGGCTACACCTTC. It is translated as CASSGETGGIIHGYTF.

The CDR3 loop reads CASSPDRGGYGYTF. For the CDR3, the DNA is TGTGCCAGCAGCCCGGACAGGGGTGGCTATGGCTACACCTTC. This chain connects TRBV5-6 to TRBJ1-2; TRBD1 agrees at 9 bases. V dropped 4 bases and J dropped 4; count of bases not matched to a gene: 5. The CDR3 runs 14 residues. Looked up from germline, CDR1 is SGHDT and CDR2 is YYEEEE. The whole variable domain, filled in from reference TRBV5-6 and TRBJ1-2, reads DAGVTQSPTHLIKTRGQQVTLRCSPKSGHDTVSWYQQALGQGPQFIFQYYEEEERQRGNFPDRFSGHQFPNYSSELNVNALLLGDSALYLCASSPDRGGYGYTFGSGTRLTVV.